This TCR beta chain was captured by sequencing in a study of blood T cell repertoires in COVID-19. For the study at large: The study drew acute and convalescent COVID-19 samples from the United States, Italy and Spain.

In the original analysis: By means of reference gene primer amplification, nucleated cell counts were estimated. Libraries were prepared by immunoSEQ multiplex PCR; TCRdb keeps only in-frame clonotypes and omits some of them. V and J calls and clone size are copied from that table; D and trimming were computed from the DNA. The table lists 94,000 or so clones, approximately 80% of them singletons. Sample: peripheral blood. The clonotype was recovered from a man in his sixties with acute or convalescent COVID-19.

CDR3 sequence (DNA): TGTGCCAGCAGCCCCCCGGGACAGGGGGCTAACTATGGCTACACCTTC. It translates to CASSPPGQGANYGYTF. The rearrangement links TRBV25-1 to TRBJ1-2; 11 nucleotides align to TRBD1. Germline V CDR1 and CDR2: MGHDK, SYGVNS. The J segment lost 0 bases and the V segment lost 6 bases, leaving 6 bases of the junction unmatched. The CDR3 is 16 residues long.